Below, one T cell receptor beta chain is given with its context. The antigen is unknown. Lysates of CMV-infected fibroblasts at approximately 9.6 ug/mL stimulated these cells. CD40L/CD69 double-negative CD45RO-high memory CD4+ T cells were collected. For at least 4 years, plasma HIV-1 RNA was undetectable (<50 copies/mL). Stimulated PBMCs had first been depleted of CD8+ T cells. Germline assignment: CDR1 SQVTM and CDR2 ANQGSEA. This CDR3 comprises 14 residues. V was shortened by 7 bases and J by 2 bases, with 17 bases between the two germline ends. This was the immunoSEQ version 4 assay in survey mode. Each sample used up to 1 ug genomic DNA diluted to approximately 9 ng/uL. The table came from immunoSEQ multiplex PCR; TCRdb's copy has only in-frame clones and leaves some out. The sample shows fewer than 40,000 clones, approximately 80% of them seen only once. The data were taken from a study of persistence of HIV-infected CD4 T cells. Findings and limits, study-wide: Antigen-responding cells were enriched for degenerate expanded CDR3beta sequences.

The J gene is TRBJ2-5, the V gene TRBV29-1; D possibly corresponds to TRBD1 (6 bases). The sample was CD4+ T cells sorted from PBMCs after 18-hour stimulation, taken from a patient who received antiretroviral therapy. The clonotype was recovered from an adult man with HIV who was CMV-seropositive. CDR3 region: CSATTGWYQETQYF. DNA for the CDR3: TGCAGCGCGACTACAGGGTGGTATCAAGAGACCCAGTACTTC.